This T cell receptor beta chain was sequenced in a study of blood T cell repertoires in COVID-19. The overall study: Whether acute or convalescent, the COVID-19 samples came from the United States, Italy and Spain.

During active infection, Seattle patients enrolled and were then monitored through disease. CDR3 size: 17 residues. V trimming: 0 bases; J trimming: 1 base; junction bases outside the gene matches: 9. Per germline, CDR1 SGHRS and CDR2 YFSETQ. Original methodology: Scientists estimated how many nucleated cells there were by amplifying reference gene primers. Libraries were prepared by immunoSEQ multiplex PCR; TCRdb keeps only in-frame clonotypes and omits some of them. From that table come the V and J calls and clone size; the DNA was used to work out D and trimming. The sample has approximately 290,000 clones; approximately 91% are singletons.

The sequence came from a woman aged 25 to 39 with COVID-19, enrolled during active disease. This chain links TRBV5-1 with TRBJ1-2, with 7 positions matching TRBD1. The sample was peripheral blood. Here the CDR3 reads CASSLGGTAVINYGYTF. For the CDR3, the DNA is TGCGCCAGCAGCTTGGGCGGGACAGCTGTAATTAACTATGGCTACACCTTC. The full variable domain, with the rest looked up from reference TRBV5-1 and TRBJ1-2, is KAGVTQTPRYLIKTRGQQVTLSCSPISGHRSVSWYQQTPGQGLQFLFEYFSETQRNKGNFPGRFSGRQFSNSRSEMNVSTLELGDSALYLCASSLGGTAVINYGYTFGSGTRLTVV.